This TCR beta chain was sequenced in a study of T cell responses to AZD1222 COVID-19 vaccine. Regarding the study as a whole: In a largely white British group with more females than males, clonal diversity was possibly underestimated. Along spike, vaccine-associated CD4 TCRs were found throughout, with dominance at 160-218 and 743-854. Following two doses of AZD1222, Spike-specific TCR breadth and depth rose. Only a handful of people who got AZD1222 tested seropositive at baseline.

As regards this clone: Antigen unknown.

CDR1 and CDR2 from the germline V gene are SEHNR and FQNEAQ (reference sequence). This CDR3 spans 13 amino acids. The assay was immunoSEQ multiplex PCR, and TCRdb's table has in-frame clones only and misses some. This table holds approximately 110,000 clones, 70% to 85% found once. The gene calls are TRBV7-9 and TRBJ2-6; the D gene is possibly TRBD2 (6 bases). The receptor was isolated from an adult in good health. The sample consisted of peripheral blood, taken on day 0 of AZD1222 vaccination. The CDR3 protein is CAIRGSGANVLTF. The CDR3 region has the DNA TGTGCTATACGGGGGTCTGGGGCCAACGTCCTGACTTTC.